This TCR beta chain came from a study of shared clonotypes between healthy human individuals. The study drew its donors from healthy HIV-negative adults without recent acute infections or vaccinations. Within Nashville, Tennessee resided all donors, each a Caucasian adult. Study conclusions and caveats: What limited the represented genetic and exposure-history diversity was the small number of donors.

The V and J ends lost 5 bases and 4 bases respectively, with 14 bases between them. The CDR3 runs to 14 residues. CDR1 is SGHAT, CDR2 FQNNGV, per germline. Using immunoSEQ multiplex PCR, the repertoire was profiled, and TCRdb retains in-frame clones only, with some absent. Of 600,000 to 800,000 clones listed, roughly two thirds are singletons. As for this clone: The target antigen is unknown.

The sequence was collected from a woman in her 30s in good health. The material sequenced was memory CD4+ T cells sorted from blood. Sample subset: CD45RA-negative fraction. The rearrangement joins TRBV11-2 to TRBJ1-2; TRBD1 might be the D (6 bases). In nucleotides, the CDR3 is TGTGCCAGCAGCACTACGTCAGGGGCCTATGGCTACACCTTC. Amino acid sequence: CASSTTSGAYGYTF.